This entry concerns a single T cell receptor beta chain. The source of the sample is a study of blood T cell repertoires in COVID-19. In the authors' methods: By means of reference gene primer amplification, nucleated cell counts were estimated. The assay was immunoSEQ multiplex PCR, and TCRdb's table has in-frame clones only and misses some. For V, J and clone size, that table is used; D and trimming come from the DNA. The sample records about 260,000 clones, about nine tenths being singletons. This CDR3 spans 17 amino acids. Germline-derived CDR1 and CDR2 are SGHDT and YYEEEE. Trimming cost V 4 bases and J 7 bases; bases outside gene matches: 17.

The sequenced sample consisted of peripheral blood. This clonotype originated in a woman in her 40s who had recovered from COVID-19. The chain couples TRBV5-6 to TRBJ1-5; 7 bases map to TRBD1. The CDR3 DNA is TGTGCCAGCAGCCACTCTTCTAACAGGGGTTCGGACCAGCCCCAGCATTTT. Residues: CASSHSSNRGSDQPQHF.